The clone carrying this T cell receptor beta chain was observed at least ten times. Its antigen remains unknown. This specimen belongs to a study of T cells in Graves' hyperthyroidism and ophthalmopathy. General observations from the study: Most thyroid clonotypes expanded above 0.001 were also detected in blood. Ophthalmopathy and stable hyperthyroidism were separated by a 13 V-J model.

Amplified TCR beta CDR3 regions derived from RNA transcripts. The TCR CDR3 first-round RT-PCR relied on the HTBI primer set. TCRdb re-analysed the multiplex PCR reads in MiXCR, keeping a single row per CDR3 protein. The profile shows almost 600,000 distinct CDR3 sequences, about 43% of them singletons. V lost 6 bases to trimming and J lost 6 bases; unmatched junction nucleotides: 16. The CDR3 has 17 residues. CDR1 and CDR2 (germline): WSHSY, SAAADI. Over 18 months, lack of ophthalmopathy progression marked Graves' hyperthyroidism as stable. Diagnoses used clinical symptoms, serum thyroxine and TRAb, thyroid ultrasound and orbital computed tomography.

V is TRBV10-2 and J is TRBJ2-2; 7 bases match TRBD2. Sequencing was carried out using peripheral blood or thyroid tissue (not recorded which). The origin of this receptor is a woman younger than 35 with Graves' hyperthyroidism. The CDR3 DNA follows: TGCGCCAGCAGCCACGCCCGGGGACTACACCACTCCGGGGAGCTGTTTTTT. Translated, it gives CASSHARGLHHSGELFF.